This T cell receptor (beta chain) came from a study of OX40 agonist ivuxolimab in advanced cancers. Looking at the study overall: The dose-escalation cohort had hepatocellular carcinoma, melanoma, renal cell or head and neck cancer. Findings of the study overall: Fewer expanded clones were found on average in CD4+ than in CD8+ T cells.

Patients were ineligible given autoimmune disease history or systemic immunosuppression. Blood samples were obtained at baseline, cycle 4 day 1, and cycle 7 day 1. Note on this clone: The antigen is not known. No conserved phenylalanine or tryptophan is present at the end of the CDR3, so a read error is the likely explanation.

V dropped 7 bases and J dropped 8 bases, with 18 bases sitting between them. The CDR3 length is 15 residues. CDR1 is MNHNS and CDR2 is SASEGT in the germline V gene. Only in-frame clones appear in the TCRdb table, and some are missing; sequencing was by immunoSEQ multiplex PCR. Of approximately 81,000 clones in the sample, 70% to 90% were seen once. This TCR was recovered from an adult with an advanced solid tumor such as melanoma, head and neck, liver or kidney cancer. V is TRBV6-1 and J is TRBJ1-6, with a weak D call TRBD1 (5 bases). The specimen comprised CD4+ or CD8+ T cells sorted from blood, sampled in a trial of the OX40 agonist ivuxolimab. This CDR3 is CASMYGAVEDSPLHL. The CDR3 bases are TGTGCCAGCATGTACGGGGCCGTAGAGGATTCACCCCTCCACCTT.